Here is one T cell receptor (beta chain) with its context. This sample stems from a study of blood T cell repertoires in COVID-19. Study-wide background: PBMCs, B-cell-depleted T cells, or T cells were the source of the cDNA or gDNA that made up the material.

Per germline, CDR1 SGHTA and CDR2 FQGNSA. The CDR3 is made up of 15 amino acids. V was pared by 1 base and J by 4 bases, with 3 bases of the junction left unmatched. Sequenced by immunoSEQ multiplex PCR; TCRdb stores in-frame clones only, minus some. The sample includes over 250,000 clones, 80% to 90% of them seen just once. The sequenced sample consisted of peripheral blood. This sequence was found in a woman in her forties or fifties who had recovered from COVID-19. The gene calls are TRBV7-2 and TRBJ2-1, with TRBD1 matching 8 bases. The CDR3 DNA is TGTGCCAGCAGCTTAGGCGGACAGGGATACAATGAGCAGTTCTTC. Translated, it gives CASSLGGQGYNEQFF.